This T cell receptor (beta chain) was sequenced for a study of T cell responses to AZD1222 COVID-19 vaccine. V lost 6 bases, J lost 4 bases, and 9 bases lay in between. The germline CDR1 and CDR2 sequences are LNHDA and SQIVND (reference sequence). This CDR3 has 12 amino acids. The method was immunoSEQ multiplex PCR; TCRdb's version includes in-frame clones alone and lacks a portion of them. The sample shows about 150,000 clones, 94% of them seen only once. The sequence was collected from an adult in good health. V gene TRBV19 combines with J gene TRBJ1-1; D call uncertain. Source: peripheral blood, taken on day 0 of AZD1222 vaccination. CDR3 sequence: CASRSWATEAFF. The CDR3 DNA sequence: TGTGCCAGTAGGTCTTGGGCCACTGAAGCTTTCTTT.